The T cell receptor beta chain described here comes from a study of brain metastases from non-small cell lung cancer. Profiling relied on immunoSEQ multiplex PCR, and the TCRdb table lists in-frame clones only, not all of them. The sample consists of roughly 2,300 clones, 85% to 90% of them appearing once. The sequenced sample was tumor-adjacent normal tissue. The sequence was obtained from a donor older than 35 with non-small cell lung cancer.

CDR3 region: CASSFGGVEAFF. The CDR3 DNA reads TGCGCCAGCAGTTTCGGGGGCGTAGAAGCTTTCTTT. This chain uses TRBV5-1 with TRBJ1-1, with D possibly TRBD1 on 6 matching bases. Deletions cut 5 bases from V and 8 bases from J, with 13 bases between. Germline V gene sequence: CDR1 SGHRS, CDR2 YFSETQ. CDR3 length: 12 residues.